This TCR beta chain is drawn from a study of shared clonotypes between healthy human individuals (dated by TCRdb to about 2020). Turning to the overall study: A couple of women and a few men aged 18 to 49 years were included in the cohort. For each donor, three plates each were used for CD4 naive and CD4 memory, two plates were used for CD8 naive, and one plate was used for CD8 memory. To estimate repertoire size and how much clonotype sharing occurs between individuals, the study deeply sequenced the blood TCR repertoires of several healthy adults. To increase sequencing depth and limit assay-specific biases, TCR repertoire library preparation and sequencing were carried out by different laboratories using diverse techniques. Each donor's leukapheresis produced roughly between roughly 0.94 and 9.5 billion PBMCs. General study outcomes and caveats: Rarefaction of sorted-subset datasets indicated incomplete sequencing despite the large sequencing depth. Higher generation probabilities were observed for clonotypes shared by all four sorted-subset donors than for non-shared clonotypes. Sampling was restricted to blood, and TCR repertoires in tissue are likely to differ from TCR repertoires in blood. Pairwise subsampling led to the expectation that sequencing depth would affect the degree of clonotype sharing among donors. Sharing across a handful of donors was observed for about 4.8% of naive CD4, 3% to 4% of naive CD8, over 2% of memory CD4, and around 0.4% of memory CD8 clonotypes. Naive subsets generally had larger estimated clonotype richness than memory subsets. Because the study included a small number of donors, the genetic and exposure-history diversity represented was limited.

Reading the germline V gene gives CDR1 MNHEY and CDR2 SVGAGI. Spanning cysteine to phenylalanine, the CDR3 consists of 15 amino acids. Only CDR3 DNA is held: 45 bases, read in frame from base 1. V has 6 bases trimmed and J has 8 bases trimmed; junction bases matching no gene number 12. Comment on this clone: The antigen it recognizes is unknown. No much larger clonotype is one base removed from it; base qualities were not supplied.

TCR CDR3 regions were amplified from genomic DNA by multiplex PCR using the deep immunoSEQ assay. For each cell subset, the extracted genomic DNA was distributed evenly across all wells of several immunoSEQ 96-well plates, and each plate served as one replicate. Each replicate PCR for sorted subsets received roughly 0.2 ug genomic DNA, equal to about 29,000 T cell genomes. Purified libraries were quantified with a Qubit 3.0 fluorometer, sized on a Bioanalyzer 2100, and re-quantified with the KAPA Library Quantification kit. Every immunoSEQ 96-well plate was sequenced on a separate single-read 150-cycle Illumina NextSeq 550 flow cell. The authors' analysis ran thus. Because the immunoSEQ output included only junctional sequences and no quality scores, the filtering could not be the same as the filtering used for full-length reads. Sequences were annotated with PyIR, a Python wrapper for IgBLAST v1.9, and V/J genes and CDR3 were assigned using IMGT germline references. Reads with weak V/J assignments (E-value above 1e-6), missing CDR3, stop codons, out-of-frame junctions, or ambiguous translated residues were removed. A V3J clonotype was defined by an identical inferred V gene, J gene, and CDR3 amino acid sequence. Percentage overlap between repertoires was computed as shared unique clonotypes divided by the size of the smaller repertoire. Richness of each repertoire was evaluated using RTK rarefaction, the Chao1 estimator, and Recon v2.1 estimates of unobserved clonotypes. Generation probabilities for all TCRbeta clonotypes obtained by the gDNA method from a few donors were computed using OLGA. Entries here come from immuneACCESS through TCRdb and include only in-frame sequences with V and J called. Some clones fail to appear in such tables; in the studies checked, an unresolved V gene covers under half of the shortfall, and the cause of the remainder is unknown. V, J and clone size were drawn from that table, and D and trimming were deduced from the DNA. Recorded for this sample are about 2 million clones; 95% of them occurred a single time. The ten most abundant clones make up 0.13% of the sample.

Healthy HIV-negative adults with no recently reported acute infections or vaccinations were included as donors. All donors were Caucasian adults living in Nashville, Tennessee, USA. CD4+ T cells were enriched by magnetic negative selection, after which naive cells were positively selected on CD45RA and the negative fraction was taken as the memory subset. After blood collection by leukapheresis, PBMCs were isolated using Ficoll-Histopaque density gradient centrifugation and then cryopreserved in the vapor phase of liquid nitrogen. Analytical flow cytometry was used to check the purity and quantity of every magnetically sorted T cell population. Each sorted fraction had its genomic DNA isolated and then quantified by UV absorbance on a Nanodrop 2000c.

This sequence uses TRBV6-5 and TRBJ2-3, and TRBD1 aligns with 9 junction nucleotides. The sequencing input was naive CD4+ T cells sorted from blood. The meaning of the sample's cell subset or site label: CD45RA+ positively selected. The sequence derives from a man younger than 35 in good health. The CDR3: CASSPGTGLLGTQYF. The base sequence is TGTGCCAGCAGCCCCGGGACAGGGCTTCTCGGTACGCAGTATTTT.